This T cell receptor beta chain came from a study of cytomegalovirus exposure and HLA in healthy donors. Whole-study findings and limits: Among the sequence variants, a highly shared cluster was likely an artifact of sequencing.

The germline V gene has CDR1 GTSNPN and CDR2 SVGIG (reference sequence). V lost 4 bases and J 8 bases, leaving 14 bases between the germline ends. There are 13 residues in the CDR3. 60 Vbeta and 13 Jbeta primers were used in PCR. Sequencing used immunoSEQ multiplex PCR; TCRdb keeps in-frame clones, though not all of them. The sample consists of 100,000 to 150,000 clones, 75% to 80% of them appearing once. As regards this clone: Antigen: not known.

Sequencing used PBMCs. J is TRBJ1-4 and V is TRBV30; the D gene is possibly TRBD1 (5 bases). The sequence was collected from a man in his forties in good health and CMV-seronegative. The chain's CDR3 is CAWNTRVVEKLFF. In nucleotides, the CDR3 is TGTGCCTGGAACACCAGGGTAGTAGAAAAACTGTTTTTT. The full variable domain, with the rest looked up from reference TRBV30 and TRBJ1-4, is SQTIHQWPATLVQPVGSPLSLECTVEGTSNPNLYWYRQAAGRGLQLLFYSVGIGQISSEVPQNLSASRPQDRQFILSSKKLLLSDSGFYLCAWNTRVVEKLFFGSGTQLSVL.